The 32 T cell receptor beta chains presented below share a single source sample, sequenced in a study of blood T cell repertoires in COVID-19. The method was immunoSEQ multiplex PCR; TCRdb's version includes in-frame clones alone and lacks a portion of them. The data contain 120,000 or so clones, over 60% of them singletons. The sequenced sample consisted of peripheral blood. Source of these receptors: a man aged 70 or older with acute or convalescent COVID-19.

The CDR3 region has the DNA TGTGCCAGCAGCTCGCGTGGACAGGGGGCAGGTGAGACCCAGTACTTC. Amino acids: CASSSRGQGAGETQYF. This sequence joins TRBV28 and TRBJ2-5; 11 bases fit TRBD1. Germline V gene lookup returns CDR1 MDHEN and CDR2 SYDVKM. The V segment lost 6 bases and the J segment 5 bases; nucleotides outside the gene matches: 11. The CDR3 has 16 residues. Full variable domain (remainder filled in from reference TRBV28 and TRBJ2-5): DVKVTQSSRYLVKRTGEKVFLECVQDMDHENMFWYRQDPGLGLRLIYFSYDVKMKEKGDIPEGYSVSREKKERFSLILESASTNQTSMYLCASSSRGQGAGETQYFGPGTRLLVL.

In its sample, this clone was seen a few times. CDR3 DNA: TGTGCCAGCAGCTTAGCCAGGGGGGAGACCCAGTACTTC. This encodes CASSLARGETQYF. The chain combines TRBV11-2 with TRBJ2-5, with 7 bases that match TRBD1. Germline CDR1 reads SGHAT; CDR2 reads FQNNGV. CDR3 length: 13 residues. V gave up 1 base and J gave up 5 bases; unmatched junction bases: 1.

The V call is TRBV18, the J call TRBJ2-4, with TRBD1 matching over 9 bases. CDR3 length: 15 amino acids. CDR1 KGHSH and CDR2 LQKENI come from the germline V gene. J gave up 6 bases and V 3 bases, and 6 bases lay outside the gene matches. DNA of the CDR3: TGTGCCAGCTCACCGCCGGGACAGGGTCCAAACATTCAGTACTTC. Translated: CASSPPGQGPNIQYF.

This clone was observed a single time. The rearrangement joins TRBV5-1 to TRBJ2-1; 9 nucleotides agree with TRBD1. The junction had 4 bases not matched to a gene; V was cut back by 0 bases and J by 3 bases. This CDR3 is built from 16 residues. From germline, CDR1 is SGHRS and CDR2 YFSETQ. This chain's CDR3 is CASSLEVDRGYNEQFF. CDR3 in DNA: TGCGCCAGCAGCTTGGAGGTGGACAGGGGCTACAATGAGCAGTTCTTC. Supplemented by reference TRBV5-1 and TRBJ2-1, the full variable domain reads KAGVTQTPRYLIKTRGQQVTLSCSPISGHRSVSWYQQTPGQGLQFLFEYFSETQRNKGNFPGRFSGRQFSNSRSEMNVSTLELGDSALYLCASSLEVDRGYNEQFFGPGTRLTVL.

V is TRBV4-2 and J is TRBJ2-7; 8 bases match TRBD2. Looked up from germline, CDR1 is LGHNA and CDR2 is YNFKEQ. The V gene end was trimmed by 0 bases and the J gene end by 2 bases; junction bases not matched to a gene: 9. The CDR3 has 17 residues. The CDR3 region is CASSQDPPAGETYEQYF. CDR3 in DNA: TGTGCCAGCAGCCAAGATCCCCCAGCGGGGGAGACCTACGAGCAGTACTTC.

The rearrangement uses TRBV19 and TRBJ1-5; weak D call: TRBD1 (6 bases). CDR1 LNHDA and CDR2 SQIVND come from the germline V gene (reference sequence). V lost 4 bases and J lost 3, with 10 bases in between. The CDR3 has 14 amino acids. CDR3 sequence (DNA): TGTGCCAGTAGTAACACAGGGTTCAATCAGCCCCAGCATTTT. Encoded protein: CASSNTGFNQPQHF.

This sequence joins TRBV19 and TRBJ1-5; 7 nucleotides agree with TRBD1. The J segment lost 7 bases and the V segment lost 3 bases, leaving 9 bases of the junction unmatched. The length of the CDR3 is 15 residues. The germline CDR1 and CDR2 sequences are LNHDA and SQIVND (reference sequence). The CDR3 DNA reads TGTGCCAGTAGTATCTCTCGACAGGGTAACCAGCCCCAGCATTTT. This codes for CASSISRQGNQPQHF. Using reference TRBV19 and TRBJ1-5 for the parts outside the CDR3, the full variable domain is DGGITQSPKYLFRKEGQNVTLSCEQNLNHDAMYWYRQDPGQGLRLIYYSQIVNDFQKGDIAEGYSVSREKKESFPLTVTSAQKNPTAFYLCASSISRQGNQPQHFGDGTRLSIL.

The chain carries TRBV19 and TRBJ2-4; D is ambiguous. CDR3 size: 13 residues. Germline loops: CDR1 LNHDA, CDR2 SQIVND (reference sequence). Deletions cut 4 bases from V and 7 bases from J, with 11 bases between. The DNA of the CDR3 is TGTGCCAGTAGTAGGGTCCCGGGTAACATTCAGTACTTC. Protein product: CASSRVPGNIQYF.

The chain recombines TRBV5-1 with TRBJ1-1, with 11 positions matching TRBD1. CDR1 and CDR2 from the germline V gene are SGHRS and YFSETQ. This CDR3 contains 15 residues. Trimming at V came to 4 bases and at J to 6 bases, leaving 8 bases not matched to a gene. CDR3 in amino acids: CASSTGQGVGAEAFF. DNA of the CDR3: TGCGCCAGCAGCACGGGACAGGGGGTCGGGGCTGAAGCTTTCTTT.

The chain employs TRBV19 and TRBJ1-2; a possible D gene is TRBD1 (6 bases). V was clipped by 0 bases and J by 5 bases, with 19 bases between them. CDR3 size: 17 residues. Germline V gene lookup returns CDR1 LNHDA and CDR2 SQIVND (reference sequence). CDR3 loop: CASSIDRDRTSIYGYTF. As DNA, the CDR3 is TGTGCCAGTAGTATAGATCGCGACAGGACCTCCATTTATGGCTACACCTTC. Supplemented by reference TRBV19 and TRBJ1-2, the full variable domain reads DGGITQSPKYLFRKEGQNVTLSCEQNLNHDAMYWYRQDPGQGLRLIYYSQIVNDFQKGDIAEGYSVSREKKESFPLTVTSAQKNPTAFYLCASSIDRDRTSIYGYTFGSGTRLTVV.

This rearrangement joins TRBV30 to TRBJ2-5; D remains unclear. Trimming left V 2 bases short and J 1 base short, with 8 bases between. The length of the CDR3 is 13 residues. CDR1 and CDR2 from the germline V gene are GTSNPN and SVGIG (reference sequence). The CDR3 DNA reads TGTGCCTGGAGTATAGATCTCCAAGAGACCCAGTACTTC. Translating gives CAWSIDLQETQYF.

The rearrangement joins TRBV7-3 to TRBJ2-3, with 10 nucleotides matching TRBD2. This CDR3 region has 17 residues. Germline V gene data show CDR1 as SGHTA and CDR2 as FQGTGA. V shed 6 bases and J 2 bases; nucleotides not matched to a gene: 11. CDR3 coding DNA: TGTGCCAGCAGTTCAACCGGGACTAGCGCATTCACAGATACGCAGTATTTT. It is translated as CASSSTGTSAFTDTQYF.

J is TRBJ2-5 and V is TRBV7-3, with D perhaps TRBD1 (5 bases). Germline V gene data show CDR1 as SGHTA and CDR2 as FQGTGA. CDR3 length: 15 residues. Trimming left V 5 bases short and J 5 bases short, with 18 bases between. The CDR3 DNA is TGTGCCAGCAGCCCGTCGGGCCTTTCAGGGGAGACCCAGTACTTC. Amino acids: CASSPSGLSGETQYF. Together with reference TRBV7-3 and TRBJ2-5, the CDR3 gives the full variable domain: GAGVSQTPSNKVTEKGKYVELRCDPISGHTALYWYRQSLGQGPEFLIYFQGTGAADDSGLPNDRFFAVRPEGSVSTLKIQRTERGDSAVYLCASSPSGLSGETQYFGPGTRLLVL.

The rearrangement uses TRBV14 and TRBJ2-1; 9 bases match TRBD2. CDR3 size: 14 residues. Per the germline V gene, CDR1 is SGHDN and CDR2 is FVKESK. Trimming cost V 4 bases and J 4 bases; bases outside gene matches: 2. CDR3 amino acids: CASSRTSAYNEQFF. CDR3 nucleotide sequence: TGTGCCAGCAGCCGGACTAGCGCGTACAATGAGCAGTTCTTC. The full variable domain, rest sourced from reference TRBV14 and TRBJ2-1, is EAGVTQFPSHSVIEKGQTVTLRCDPISGHDNLYWYRRVMGKEIKFLLHFVKESKQDESGMPNNRFLAERTGGTYSTLKVQPAELEDSGVYFCASSRTSAYNEQFFGPGTRLTVL.

The CDR3 DNA reads as TGTGCCAGCAGCTCGGTGGGCACAGGGGCAGTAAGCTACACCTTC. It specifies CASSSVGTGAVSYTF. The rearrangement links TRBV4-2 to TRBJ1-2; TRBD1 matches 7 bases. The CDR3 has 15 residues. Germline V gene data show CDR1 as LGHNA and CDR2 as YNFKEQ. V lost 5 bases, J lost 9 bases, and 15 bases stayed unmatched.

This chain links TRBV27 with TRBJ2-5; TRBD2 matches 8 bases. The CDR3 consists of 15 residues. Germline assignment: CDR1 MNHEY and CDR2 SMNVEV (reference sequence). The ends lost 7 bases at V and 4 bases at J; junction bases unmatched: 11. The CDR3 loop reads CASNPLGAGGETQYF. For the CDR3, the DNA is TGTGCCAGCAATCCCCTGGGGGCGGGAGGAGAGACCCAGTACTTC.

The rearrangement joins TRBV6-6 to TRBJ1-1; D unclear. Trimming left V 2 bases short and J 8 bases short, with 9 bases between. Germline CDR1 reads MNHNY; CDR2 reads SVGAGI (reference sequence). The CDR3 contains 12 residues. The CDR3 loop reads CASSYAGREAFF. The CDR3 coding sequence is TGTGCCAGCAGTTACGCCGGGAGGGAAGCTTTCTTT.

The chain employs TRBV5-1 and TRBJ2-5, with D tentatively TRBD2 (6 bases). The CDR3 contains 17 residues. The germline gives CDR1 SGHRS, CDR2 YFSETQ. V shed 0 bases and J shed 5 bases, with 20 bases lying between them. The CDR3 protein is CASSLAVPGTAGETQYF. The CDR3 DNA reads as TGCGCCAGCAGCTTGGCCGTACCCGGGACGGCGGGGGAGACCCAGTACTTC. The full variable domain, rest sourced from reference TRBV5-1 and TRBJ2-5, is KAGVTQTPRYLIKTRGQQVTLSCSPISGHRSVSWYQQTPGQGLQFLFEYFSETQRNKGNFPGRFSGRQFSNSRSEMNVSTLELGDSALYLCASSLAVPGTAGETQYFGPGTRLLVL.

This clone appeared once. This sequence joins TRBV28 and TRBJ2-1; 10 bases map to TRBD1. This CDR3 has 15 amino acids. Germline V gene sequence: CDR1 MDHEN, CDR2 SYDVKM. V dropped 9 bases and J dropped 5; count of bases not matched to a gene: 10. The CDR3 DNA reads as TGTGCCAGTGGGACAGGGGCCGGGAGCCACAATGAGCAGTTCTTC. This gives the protein CASGTGAGSHNEQFF.

This clone has just a few counts. This sequence joins TRBV30 and TRBJ1-2; D is undetermined. This CDR3 spans 15 amino acids. V shed 2 bases and J shed 0 bases, with 13 bases lying between them. Germline V gene sequence: CDR1 GTSNPN, CDR2 SVGIG (reference sequence). DNA for the CDR3: TGTGCCTGGAGTCTCCTCGGTCTGGCTAACTATGGCTACACCTTC. Encoded protein: CAWSLLGLANYGYTF.

The rearrangement joins TRBV5-1 to TRBJ1-2, with D possibly TRBD1 on 6 matching bases. The CDR3 totals 14 residues. CDR1 is SGHRS and CDR2 is YFSETQ in the germline V gene. Trimming stripped 7 bases from V and 2 bases from J, with 15 bases between. CDR3 in DNA: TGCGCCAGCGGCCTGGACAGTCCAAACTATGGCTACACCTTC. It specifies CASGLDSPNYGYTF.

The rearrangement joins TRBV7-8 to TRBJ2-5; D remains unclear. The V gene lost 1 base and the J gene lost 1 base, with 7 bases spanning the gap. Per germline, CDR1 SGHVS and CDR2 FQNEAQ. The CDR3 totals 14 residues. The CDR3 sequence: CASSLVRLQETQYF. The CDR3 region has the DNA TGTGCCAGCAGCTTAGTTCGACTCCAAGAGACCCAGTACTTC.

The rearrangement uses TRBV9 and TRBJ1-1; 7 bases map to TRBD1. The CDR3 is 17 amino acids. The germline V gene has CDR1 SGDLS and CDR2 YYNGEE. The ends lost 0 bases at V and 7 bases at J; junction bases unmatched: 15. The CDR3 region has the DNA TGTGCCAGCAGCGTAGGACTCTCGGGGACAGCGTCGTTTGAAGCTTTCTTT. It yields the protein CASSVGLSGTASFEAFF.

This sequence joins TRBV9 and TRBJ2-5; D is perhaps TRBD1 (5 bases). CDR3 length: 14 amino acids. The germline CDR1 and CDR2 sequences are SGDLS and YYNGEE. With 7 bases removed from V and 2 bases from J, the gap between germline ends came to 15 bases. The CDR3 DNA reads as TGTGCCAGCGGGTTAGGGGAAGATCAAGAGACCCAGTACTTC. Its protein is CASGLGEDQETQYF. Full variable domain (remainder filled in from reference TRBV9 and TRBJ2-5): DSGVTQTPKHLITATGQRVTLRCSPRSGDLSVYWYQQSLDQGLQFLIQYYNGEERAKGNILERFSAQQFPDLHSELNLSSLELGDSALYFCASGLGEDQETQYFGPGTRLLVL.

J is TRBJ2-7 and V is TRBV30, with D possibly TRBD1 on 6 matching bases. The V gene lost 1 base and the J gene lost 4 bases, with 17 bases spanning the gap. The germline CDR1 and CDR2 sequences are GTSNPN and SVGIG (reference sequence). The CDR3 contains 15 residues. The CDR3: CAWSEVGPQGYEQYF. CDR3 DNA sequence: TGTGCCTGGAGTGAAGTAGGACCTCAGGGGTACGAGCAGTACTTC.

This clone has just a few counts. This chain joins TRBV2 and TRBJ2-1, with D possibly being TRBD1 (6 bases). The germline CDR1 and CDR2 sequences are SNHLY and FYNNEI. The ends were cut back, 4 bases at V and 6 bases at J, with 22 bases in the middle. CDR3 length: 17 amino acids. As DNA, the CDR3 is TGTGCCAGCAGTGCAGCTACAGGGTCGGGTACGCGCAATGAGCAGTTCTTC. Translation gives CASSAATGSGTRNEQFF.

The rearrangement links TRBV3-1 (or the pseudogene TRBV3-2) to TRBJ2-7; 7 positions match TRBD2. The CDR3 totals 16 residues. Per the germline V gene, CDR1 is LGHDT and CDR2 is YNNKEL (reference sequence). V lost 3 bases and J lost 0; bases outside the gene matches: 8. The CDR3 DNA reads as TGTGCCAGCAGCCAGTCGGGGCGGGAGCCCTCCTACGAGCAGTACTTC. This sequence encodes CASSQSGREPSYEQYF.

This clone was detected only once. The genes are TRBV4-2 and TRBJ2-1; TRBD1 agrees at 10 bases. The CDR3 extends over 18 amino acids. Per germline, CDR1 LGHNA and CDR2 YNFKEQ. V was pared by 0 bases and J by 6 bases, with 11 bases of the junction left unmatched. In DNA form, the CDR3 reads TGTGCCAGCAGCCAAGAGGGGGGATCCGGGACAGGGGTCAATGAGCAGTTCTTC. Its translation: CASSQEGGSGTGVNEQFF.

This clone appeared once. Written as DNA, the CDR3 is TGTGCTAGTGGTCTGGGGCAGAACACTGAAGCTTTCTTT. Its translation is CASGLGQNTEAFF. The rearrangement links TRBV12-5 to TRBJ1-1, with D possibly TRBD1 on 5 matching bases. Trimming pared 5 bases from V and 1 base from J, leaving 8 bases between. CDR1 is LGHNT, CDR2 FRNRAP, per germline. This CDR3 region has 13 residues.

The chain links TRBV27 to TRBJ1-3; D unresolved. The germline V gene has CDR1 MNHEY and CDR2 SMNVEV (reference sequence). V lost 6 bases, J lost 0 bases, and 9 bases lay in between. This CDR3 is built from 14 residues. CDR3 in DNA: TGTGCCAGCAGGGCGGGCGTCTCTGGAAACACCATATATTTT. Protein product: CASRAGVSGNTIYF.

This clone was seen a few times. The CDR3 DNA reads TGTGCCAGCAGCTTTCGGACTAGCGGGAGTGTAGGGTCCTACGAGCAGTACTTC. Translating gives CASSFRTSGSVGSYEQYF. J is TRBJ2-7 and V is TRBV7-9, with 13 bases that match TRBD2. In germline, CDR1 is SEHNR, CDR2 FQNEAQ (reference sequence). The junction had 9 bases not matched to a gene; V was cut back by 3 bases and J by 1 base. This CDR3 contains 18 residues.

This clone was picked up one time. Here the CDR3 reads CASSPGEGDTQYF. The CDR3 DNA sequence: TGTGCCAGCAGTCCGGGGGAAGGGGATACGCAGTATTTT. The chain uses TRBV7-8 and TRBJ2-3; D is perhaps TRBD2 (6 bases). Germline assignment: CDR1 SGHVS and CDR2 FQNEAQ. With 6 bases removed from V and 6 bases from J, the gap between germline ends came to 13 bases. The CDR3 consists of 13 residues.